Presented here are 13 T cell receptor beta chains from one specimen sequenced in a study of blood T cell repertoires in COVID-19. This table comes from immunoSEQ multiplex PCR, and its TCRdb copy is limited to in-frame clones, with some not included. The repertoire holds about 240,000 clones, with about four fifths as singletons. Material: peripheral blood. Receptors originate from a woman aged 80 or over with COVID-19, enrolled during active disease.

This chain's CDR3 is CASSQERSSPLHF. DNA of the CDR3: TGCGCCAGCAGCCAAGAGAGGAGTTCACCCCTCCACTTT. This chain connects TRBV4-3 to TRBJ1-6; D gene uncertain. Germline CDR1 reads LGHNA; CDR2 reads YSLEER. Trimming took 0 bases from V and 9 from J, leaving 6 bases between them. CDR3 length: 13 residues.

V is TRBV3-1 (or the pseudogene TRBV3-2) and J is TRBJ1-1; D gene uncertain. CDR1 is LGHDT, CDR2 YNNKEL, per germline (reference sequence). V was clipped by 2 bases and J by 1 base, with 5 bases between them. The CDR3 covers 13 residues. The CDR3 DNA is TGTGCCAGCAGCCAATCAGGGAACACTGAAGCTTTCTTT. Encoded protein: CASSQSGNTEAFF.

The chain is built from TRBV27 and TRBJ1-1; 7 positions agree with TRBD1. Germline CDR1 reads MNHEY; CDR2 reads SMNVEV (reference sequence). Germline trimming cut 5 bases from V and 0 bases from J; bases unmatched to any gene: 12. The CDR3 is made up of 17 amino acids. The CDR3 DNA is TGTGCCAGCAGTGGGGTCAAGGGGGCTGGCATGAACACTGAAGCTTTCTTT. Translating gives CASSGVKGAGMNTEAFF.

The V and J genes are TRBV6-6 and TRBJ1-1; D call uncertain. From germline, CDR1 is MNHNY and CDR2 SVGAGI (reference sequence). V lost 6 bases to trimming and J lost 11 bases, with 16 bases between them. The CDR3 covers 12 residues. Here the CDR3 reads CASRSVAGLAFF. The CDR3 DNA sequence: TGTGCCAGCAGGAGCGTGGCGGGGTTGGCTTTCTTT.

This chain's CDR3 is CATERGLGTGELFF. CDR3 in DNA: TGTGCCACCGAGAGAGGGCTTGGCACCGGGGAGCTGTTTTTT. V usage is TRBV3-1 (or the pseudogene TRBV3-2) and J usage is TRBJ2-2; a possible D gene is TRBD2 (5 bases). CDR1 and CDR2 from the germline V gene are LGHDT and YNNKEL (reference sequence). CDR3 size: 14 residues. Trimming removed 10 bases at V and 4 bases at J, with 16 bases between.

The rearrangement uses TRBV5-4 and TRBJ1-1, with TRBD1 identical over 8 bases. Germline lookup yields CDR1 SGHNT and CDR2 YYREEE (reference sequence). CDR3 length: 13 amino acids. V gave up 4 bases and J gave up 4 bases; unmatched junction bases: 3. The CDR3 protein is CASSQDRVTEAFF. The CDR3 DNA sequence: TGTGCCAGCAGCCAGGACAGGGTCACTGAAGCTTTCTTT.

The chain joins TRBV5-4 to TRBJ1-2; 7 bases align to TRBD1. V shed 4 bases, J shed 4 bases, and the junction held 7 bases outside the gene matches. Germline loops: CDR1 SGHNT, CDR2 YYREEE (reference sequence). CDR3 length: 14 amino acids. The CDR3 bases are TGTGCCAGCAGCACGCCGGGACAGCTCTATGGCTACACCTTC. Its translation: CASSTPGQLYGYTF.

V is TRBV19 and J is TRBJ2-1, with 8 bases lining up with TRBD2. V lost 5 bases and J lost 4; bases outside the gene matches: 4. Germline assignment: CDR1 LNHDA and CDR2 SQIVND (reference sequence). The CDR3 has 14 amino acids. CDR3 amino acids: CASSGGGRYNEQFF. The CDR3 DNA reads TGTGCCAGTAGTGGCGGGGGGCGTTACAATGAGCAGTTCTTC.

The CDR3 loop is CASSRTGELNTEAFF. The CDR3 DNA reads as TGCGCCAGCAGCCGTACAGGGGAGTTGAACACTGAAGCTTTCTTT. The chain carries TRBV5-1 and TRBJ1-1; 7 bases agree with TRBD1. The ends lost 4 bases at V and 0 bases at J; junction bases unmatched: 6. Germline V gives CDR1 SGHRS, CDR2 YFSETQ. This CDR3 spans 15 amino acids.

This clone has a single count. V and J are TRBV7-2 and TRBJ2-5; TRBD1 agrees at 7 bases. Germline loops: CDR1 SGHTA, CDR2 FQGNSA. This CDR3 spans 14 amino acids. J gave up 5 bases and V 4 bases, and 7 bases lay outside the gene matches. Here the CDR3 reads CASSYQRGRETQYF. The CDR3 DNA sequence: TGTGCCAGCAGCTATCAAAGGGGGCGGGAGACCCAGTACTTC.

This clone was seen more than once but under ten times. DNA for the CDR3: TGTGCCTGGGGGCCTAGAGGAAATCAGCCCCAGCATTTT. It translates to CAWGPRGNQPQHF. The V call is TRBV30, the J call TRBJ1-5, with unresolved D. Germline V gene lookup returns CDR1 GTSNPN and CDR2 SVGIG (reference sequence). The CDR3 has 13 amino acids. Trimming removed 5 bases from V and 4 bases from J, with 12 bases in between.

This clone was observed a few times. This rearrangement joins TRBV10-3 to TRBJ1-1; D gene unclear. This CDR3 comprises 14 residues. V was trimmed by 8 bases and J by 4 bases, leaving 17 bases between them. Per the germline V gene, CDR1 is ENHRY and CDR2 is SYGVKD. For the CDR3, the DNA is TGTGCCATCGGCGAAAGGGTCGGAGGCACTGAAGCTTTCTTT. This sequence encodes CAIGERVGGTEAFF.

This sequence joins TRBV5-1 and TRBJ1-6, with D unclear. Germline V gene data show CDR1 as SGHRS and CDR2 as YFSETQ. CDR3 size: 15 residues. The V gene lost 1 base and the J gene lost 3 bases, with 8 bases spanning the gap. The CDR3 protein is CASSLQQVYNSPLHF. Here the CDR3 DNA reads TGCGCCAGCAGCTTGCAGCAGGTCTATAATTCACCCCTCCACTTT.